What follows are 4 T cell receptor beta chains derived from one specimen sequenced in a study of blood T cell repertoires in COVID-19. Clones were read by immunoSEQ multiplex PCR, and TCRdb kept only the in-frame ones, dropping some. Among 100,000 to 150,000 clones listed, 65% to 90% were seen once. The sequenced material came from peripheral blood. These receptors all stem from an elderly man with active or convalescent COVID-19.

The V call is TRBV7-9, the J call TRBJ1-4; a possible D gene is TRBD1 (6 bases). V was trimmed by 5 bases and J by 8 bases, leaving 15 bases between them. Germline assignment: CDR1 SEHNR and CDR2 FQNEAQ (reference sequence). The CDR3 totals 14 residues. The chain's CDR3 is CASSPGTRVEKLFF. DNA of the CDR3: TGTGCCAGCAGCCCGGGGACACGAGTCGAAAAACTGTTTTTT.

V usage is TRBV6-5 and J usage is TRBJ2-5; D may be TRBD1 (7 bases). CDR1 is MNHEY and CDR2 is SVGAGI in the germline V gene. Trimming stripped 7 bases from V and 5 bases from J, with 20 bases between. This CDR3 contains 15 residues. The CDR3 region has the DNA TGTGCCAGCAAACCGACAGGGAGGCCGTCGGAGACCCAGTACTTC. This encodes CASKPTGRPSETQYF.

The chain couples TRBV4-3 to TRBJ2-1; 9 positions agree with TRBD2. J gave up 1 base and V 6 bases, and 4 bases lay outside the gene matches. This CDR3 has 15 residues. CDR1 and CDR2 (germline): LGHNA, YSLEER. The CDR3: CASSGSGSSYNEQFF. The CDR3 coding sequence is TGCGCCAGCAGTGGTAGCGGGAGTTCCTACAATGAGCAGTTCTTC.

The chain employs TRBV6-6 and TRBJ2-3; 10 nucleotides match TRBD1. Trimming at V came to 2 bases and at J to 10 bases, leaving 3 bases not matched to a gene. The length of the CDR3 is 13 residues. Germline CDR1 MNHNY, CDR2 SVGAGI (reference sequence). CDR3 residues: CASSYGGQGSQYF. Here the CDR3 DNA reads TGTGCCAGCAGTTACGGGGGACAGGGGTCGCAGTATTTT.